This TCR beta chain is from a study of CD8 T cells in Susac syndrome. This CDR3 has 12 amino acids. Trimming shortened V by 4 bases and J by 16 bases, and 18 bases separated the two germline ends. The V gene's germline CDR1 is SGHDT and CDR2 YYEEEE. As for this clonotype: No antigen is known for it.

RNA totalling about 0.45 to 1 ug underwent reverse transcription with random hexamers. TCRdb reprocessed the immunoSEQ multiplex PCR reads via MiXCR and lists one record per CDR3 protein. The profile shows roughly 220,000 distinct CDR3 sequences, around 93% of them singletons. Study-wide findings and caveats: Individuals included in the TCR sequencing and HLA analysis were acknowledged by the study to be relatively few in number. Clonal expansion was not observed in the Susac syndrome CD4+ T cell repertoires.

CD8+ and CD4+ T cells taken from blood had their TCR beta sequenced. The sequence was obtained from a human donor with Susac syndrome. The material sequenced was CD4+ T cells from PBMCs. The rearrangement uses TRBV5-6 and TRBJ2-4; possible D gene TRBD1, 7 bases. CDR3 region: CASSVPRGASYF. The CDR3, as DNA: TGTGCCAGCAGCGTACCCAGGGGGGCGTCATACTTC.